This TCR beta chain was profiled in a study of shared clonotypes between healthy human individuals. Study-level information: Donors consisted of two women and a few men between 18 and 49. Per donor, CD8 memory used one plate, CD8 naive used two, CD4 memory used three and CD4 naive used three.

Here immunoSEQ multiplex PCR was the method, and the copy in TCRdb shows in-frame clones only, minus some. The sample contains more than 2,000,000 clones, roughly 93% of which appear only once. The material sequenced was naive CD4+ T cells from PBMCs. Subset noted: CD45RA+ positively selected. The sequence was collected from a man aged 18 to 35 in good health. Some clones in this sample may be carry-over from other donors' samples.

CDR3 sequence (DNA): TGTGCCAGCTCCCCACAGAGAACTGGGGCCAACGTCCTGACTTTC. This translates into CASSPQRTGANVLTF. The chain is built from TRBV2 and TRBJ2-6; D remains unclear. The CDR3 extends over 15 amino acids. Germline CDR1 SNHLY, CDR2 FYNNEI. The germline V and J ends were trimmed by 8 bases and 2 bases, with 13 bases remaining between them. The variable domain in full, with the rest retrieved from reference TRBV2 and TRBJ2-6, is EPEVTQTPSHQVTQMGQEVILRCVPISNHLYFYWYRQILGQKVEFLVSFYNNEISEKSEIFDDQFSVERPDGSNFTLKIRSTKLEDSAMYFCASSPQRTGANVLTFGAGSRLTVL.